The clone carrying this T cell receptor beta chain was detected once. What it recognizes is unknown. These data originate in a study of siplizumab effects on memory and regulatory T cells. Overall study findings and caveats: The study found naive T cells seemingly more diverse than memory cells and seemingly major alloresponse contributors. Proliferating siplizumab-culture Treg suppressive function went unconfirmed. Under siplizumab, alloreactive sequences traced to unstimulated CD4+ memory cells were significantly reduced. Mappable alloreactive CD4+ clones came from Treg cells more than 60% of the time on average with siplizumab, against 25% to 30% in controls.

Clones were sequenced by immunoSEQ multiplex PCR, and TCRdb holds only the in-frame ones, with some missing. The data contain about 100,000 clones, around nine tenths of them seen just once; the ten biggest clones take up more than 10%. V was cut by 0 bases and J by 1 base, with 14 bases left in between. CDR1 MGHRA and CDR2 YSYEKL come from the germline V gene. The CDR3 is 17 residues long. This receptor was obtained from a human donor in good health. The sequenced material came from non-Treg CD4+ T cells sorted from blood. V gene TRBV4-1 combines with J gene TRBJ2-3; a weak D match, TRBD1 (6 bases). CDR3 protein: CASSQESLQGRTDTQYF. In nucleotides, the CDR3 is TGCGCCAGCAGCCAAGAATCGTTACAGGGACGCACAGATACGCAGTATTTT.